This T cell receptor (beta chain) was captured by sequencing in a study of blood T cell repertoires in COVID-19. Assay used: immunoSEQ multiplex PCR; TCRdb lists only in-frame clones, some missing. The sample has tens of thousands of clones; more than 70% are singletons. With V trimmed by 5 bases and J by 5 bases, 8 bases remained unmatched. Looked up from germline, CDR1 is SEHNR and CDR2 is FQNEAQ (reference sequence). CDR3 length equals 15 residues. Sequencing used peripheral blood. The sequence was collected from a human donor in a cohort sampled during active COVID-19. The rearrangement links TRBV7-9 to TRBJ2-1; 8 nucleotides line up with TRBD2. The CDR3 DNA sequence: TGTGCCAGCAGCATACGGGAGGGCCATAACAATGAGCAGTTCTTC. Translated: CASSIREGHNNEQFF.